Each of the 6 T cell receptor beta chains below was sequenced from the same sample in a study of monozygotic twins with inflammatory bowel disease. TCRdb reworked the 5' RACE reads into one entry per CDR3 protein, no DNA. This sample carries roughly 140,000 distinct CDR3 sequences, with around 2.5% going to the ten biggest clones. Sequences were obtained from blood. All receptors come from a human donor with ulcerative colitis or Crohn's disease, or a healthy co-twin of an affected twin (not recorded which).

The CDR3 loop reads CASSPLRGSGANVLTF. This sequence joins TRBV14 and TRBJ2-6; TCRdb's D call, TRBD1, is unchecked because there is no DNA. Germline V gene sequence: CDR1 SGHDN, CDR2 FVKESK. This CDR3 has 16 residues.

CDR3 protein: CASSLGQGSYNSPLHF. The V call is TRBV5-5, the J call TRBJ1-6; TCRdb returns TRBD1, unconfirmable since there is no DNA. Germline CDR1 and CDR2: SGHKS and YYEKEE (reference sequence). This CDR3 spans 16 amino acids. Full variable domain (remainder filled in from reference TRBV5-5 and TRBJ1-6): DAGVTQSPTHLIKTRGQQVTLRCSPISGHKSVSWYQQVLGQGPQFIFQYYEKEERGRGNFPDRFSARQFPNYSSELNVNALLLGDSALYLCASSLGQGSYNSPLHFGNGTRLTVT.

V and J are TRBV5-4 and TRBJ2-5. The CDR3 has 14 amino acids. Germline V gene data show CDR1 as SGHNT and CDR2 as YYREEE (reference sequence). Here the CDR3 reads CASSLESTQETQYF. Combining the CDR3 with reference TRBV5-4 and TRBJ2-5 gives the whole variable domain ETGVTQSPTHLIKTRGQQVTLRCSSQSGHNTVSWYQQALGQGPQFIFQYYREEENGRGNFPPRFSGLQFPNYSSELNVNALELDDSALYLCASSLESTQETQYFGPGTRLLVL.

This chain uses TRBV20-1 with TRBJ1-2; TCRdb gives TRBD1 as the D gene, but with no DNA this cannot be confirmed. CDR1 and CDR2 from the germline V gene are DFQATT and SNEGSKA (reference sequence). This CDR3 is built from 16 residues. This CDR3 is CSAQGTGNSAGYGYTF.

This chain uses TRBV6-2 or TRBV6-3 with TRBJ2-1; the D call of TRBD2 rests on TCRdb alone, since no DNA is present to check it. Germline lookup yields CDR1 MNHEY and CDR2 SVGEGT. CDR3 length: 17 residues. CDR3 amino acids: CASSRPSGGSSYNEQFF.

The chain uses TRBV15 and TRBJ2-3; the TCRdb D gene call, TRBD1, has no DNA to confirm it. The CDR3 consists of 17 residues. Germline lookup yields CDR1 LNHNV and CDR2 YYDKDF (reference sequence). CDR3 protein: CATSRAGGAGGTDTQYF.